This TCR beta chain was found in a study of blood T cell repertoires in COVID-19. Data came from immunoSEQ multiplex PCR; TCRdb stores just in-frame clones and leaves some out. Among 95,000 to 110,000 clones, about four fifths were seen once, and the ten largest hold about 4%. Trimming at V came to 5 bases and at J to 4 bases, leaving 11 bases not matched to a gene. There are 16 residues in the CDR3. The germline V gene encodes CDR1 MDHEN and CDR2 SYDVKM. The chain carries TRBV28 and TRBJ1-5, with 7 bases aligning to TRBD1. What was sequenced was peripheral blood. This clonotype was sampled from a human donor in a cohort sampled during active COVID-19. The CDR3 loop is CASSPQAGQSNQPQHF. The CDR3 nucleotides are TGTGCCAGCAGTCCCCAGGCGGGACAGTCAAATCAGCCCCAGCATTTT.